The TCR beta chain described here comes from a study of T cell responses to AZD1222 COVID-19 vaccine. Study outcomes and limitations: Repertoire samples came only from after the peak T cell response. Females made up more of the donors, who were largely white British, and clonal diversity may have come out too low. Recipients of AZD1222 seropositive at baseline numbered only 6 or 7. Spike-wide coverage was observed for vaccine-associated CD4 TCRs, with dominant responses at 160-218 and 743-854.

This clone showed up just once. What it binds is not known. The data were produced by immunoSEQ multiplex PCR, yet TCRdb's version contains in-frame clones alone and is incomplete. Among tens of thousands of clones listed, 86% were seen once. The CDR3 runs 15 residues. CDR1 and CDR2 (germline): SGDLS, YYNGEE. Trimming pared 4 bases from V and 4 bases from J, leaving 17 bases between. J is TRBJ1-1 and V is TRBV9, with TRBD1 as a possible D gene (5 bases). Sequences were derived from peripheral blood, sampled 28 days after the second AZD1222 dose. The clonotype originates from an adult who received the AZD1222 COVID-19 vaccine. CDR3 DNA sequence: TGTGCCAGCAGCCCCCAGATGCTCCAGGGCACTGAAGCTTTCTTT. It translates to CASSPQMLQGTEAFF. Complete variable domain (other parts from reference TRBV9 and TRBJ1-1): DSGVTQTPKHLITATGQRVTLRCSPRSGDLSVYWYQQSLDQGLQFLIQYYNGEERAKGNILERFSAQQFPDLHSELNLSSLELGDSALYFCASSPQMLQGTEAFFGQGTRLTVV.